This is a list of T cell receptor beta chains from one sample in a study of blood T cell repertoires in COVID-19. The table came from immunoSEQ multiplex PCR; TCRdb's copy has only in-frame clones and leaves some out. The data show hundreds of thousands of clones, with more than 70% seen just once and around 0.91% held by the top ten. Specimen: peripheral blood. The receptors shown here come from a woman in her forties who had recovered from COVID-19. The CDR3 runs from the conserved cysteine through the conserved F or W. A D gene is named only where the DNA matches it firmly. A clone size is listed for some rows: how often the clone was seen (once, few, many), or a class if it is expanded.

TRBJ1-1 | NA | once | TRBV30 | TGTGCCTGGAGTGTACAGGTGGGGACTGAAGCTTTCTTT | CAWSVQVGTEAFF
TRBJ1-5 | TRBD1 | NA | TRBV19 | TGTGCCACCAGCCGGGCCTTAAACAGGGGCGGTGGTCAGCCCCAGCATTTT | CATSRALNRGGGQPQHF
TRBJ1-1 | NA | NA | TRBV7-9 | TGTGCCAGCAGCTCCGGGAGGGGGGTCAACACTGAAGCTTTCTTT | CASSSGRGVNTEAFF
TRBJ2-2 | TRBD2 | NA | TRBV6-2/TRBV6-3 | TGTGCCAGCAGTCCCCCCGGCGGGAGGGCCTCCGGGGAGCTGTTTTTT | CASSPPGGRASGELFF
TRBJ1-1 | NA | NA | TRBV10-1 | TGCGCCAGCAGTCCTGGGCCGAACACTGAAGCTTTCTTT | CASSPGPNTEAFF
TRBJ2-5 | TRBD2 | once | TRBV4-1 | TGCGCCAGCAGCCTTCCGGGACTAGCGGAGACCCAGTACTTC | CASSLPGLAETQYF
TRBJ2-3 | NA | NA | TRBV5-1 | TGCGCCAGCAGCCCCCGTGTAGTAGCTAGCACAGATACGCAGTATTTT | CASSPRVVASTDTQYF
TRBJ2-5 | TRBD2 | NA | TRBV10-3 | TGTGCCATCAGCTCGTCCGGGACTAGCCGAGAGACCCAGTACTTC | CAISSSGTSRETQYF
TRBJ2-1 | TRBD2 | NA | TRBV11-3 | TGTGCCAGCAGCCCCAGCGGGAGTAGGGGCAATGAGCAGTTCTTC | CASSPSGSRGNEQFF
TRBJ2-2 | NA | NA | TRBV18 | TGTGCCAGCTCACCGGGGGCTGGCACCGGGGAGCTGTTTTTT | CASSPGAGTGELFF
TRBJ1-3 | NA | NA | TRBV13 | TGTGCCAGCAGGGGTAGCCCCTCTGGAAACACCATATATTTT | CASRGSPSGNTIYF
TRBJ1-1 | NA | NA | TRBV6-5 | TGTGCCAGCAGTTCCCCCGGACGGGGGGGGAGCACTGAAGCTTTCTTT | CASSSPGRGGSTEAFF
TRBJ2-1 | TRBD2 | NA | TRBV11-2 | TGTGCCAGCAGCACCCGGACTAGCGGGAGGGCCGGGGGTTGGCAGTTCTTC | CASSTRTSGRAGGWQFF
TRBJ2-1 | TRBD2 | NA | TRBV4-1 | TGCGCCAGCAGCCACCCCGGGGGGTTAGCGGAGTACAATGAGCAGTTCTTC | CASSHPGGLAEYNEQFF
TRBJ1-1 | TRBD1 | NA | TRBV7-3 | TGTGCCAGCAGCCCCCAGGGGGGCGGGAACACTGAAGCTTTCTTT | CASSPQGGGNTEAFF
TRBJ2-3 | NA | NA | TRBV30 | TGTGCCGGGGTGGACAGATCAGATACGCAGTATTTT | CAGVDRSDTQYF
TRBJ2-3 | NA | NA | TRBV7-2 | TGTGCCAGCAGCTTACAGGCAGGGAGGTCAGATACGCAGTATTTT | CASSLQAGRSDTQYF
TRBJ1-4 | TRBD1 | NA | TRBV3-1/TRBV3-2 | TGTGCCAGCAGCCAAAGGGGCAGGGGGCCGGCTAATGAAAAACTGTTTTTT | CASSQRGRGPANEKLFF
TRBJ2-1 | NA | NA | TRBV4-2 | TGTGCCAGCGCCCGACTACACAACTCCTACAATGAGCAGTTCTTC | CASARLHNSYNEQFF
TRBJ2-7 | TRBD2 | NA | TRBV27 | TGTGCCAGCAGTTTAGCGGGAGGCCCCTACGAGCAGTACTTC | CASSLAGGPYEQYF
TRBJ1-1 | NA | once | TRBV6-5 | TGTGCCAGTCGGAGTAGCGCGGACACTGAAGCTTTCTTT | CASRSSADTEAFF
TRBJ1-1 | TRBD1 | NA | TRBV13 | TGTGCCGGGAGACAGGGGGCTCTCGGCACTGAAGCTTTCTTT | CAGRQGALGTEAFF
TRBJ1-4 | NA | NA | TRBV7-8 | TGTGCCAGCAGCTATCAGGCGGGCCGGGAAAAACTGTTTTTT | CASSYQAGREKLFF
TRBJ1-4 | NA | NA | TRBV18 | TGTGCCAGCTCCCCCCCGGCGGCAGCTGAAAAACTGTTTTTT | CASSPPAAAEKLFF
TRBJ1-5 | NA | NA | TRBV3-1/TRBV3-2 | TGTGCCAGCAGCCAGGAGGGTTATCAGCCCCAGCATTTT | CASSQEGYQPQHF
TRBJ1-1 | TRBD1 | NA | TRBV9 | TGTGCCAGCAGCCCAGGGACAGGGGGGACTGAAGCTTTCTTT | CASSPGTGGTEAFF
TRBJ1-1 | TRBD1 | NA | TRBV7-9 | TGTGCCAGCAGCTTAGCCCAGGGGGCAGGCACTGAAGCTTTCTTT | CASSLAQGAGTEAFF
TRBJ1-5 | NA | NA | TRBV7-2 | TGTGCCAGCAGCCAAGGACAGCTCCAGCATTTT | CASSQGQLQHF
TRBJ1-2 | TRBD1 | NA | TRBV27 | TGTGCCAGCAGCCCGAAACCCGGGACAGAATCTGGAAGCTACACCTTC | CASSPKPGTESGSYTF
TRBJ2-1 | TRBD2 | NA | TRBV14 | TGTGCCAGCAGCCGAGGGACTAGCGGGGCCGGTCGCGACAATGAGCAGTTCTTC | CASSRGTSGAGRDNEQFF
TRBJ1-5 | NA | few | TRBV9 | TGTGCCAGCAGCGTAGGTGGGGCCCCCCAGCCCCAGCATTTT | CASSVGGAPQPQHF
TRBJ2-5 | NA | NA | TRBV19 | TGTGCCAGTAGCCCGCGGGGTGGGCGGGAGACCCAGTACTTC | CASSPRGGRETQYF
TRBJ1-1 | NA | NA | TRBV7-6 | TGTGCCAGCAGCCCGTGGGGGGGGCCCATGAACACTGAAGCTTTCTTT | CASSPWGGPMNTEAFF
TRBJ2-1 | NA | NA | TRBV21-1 | TGTGCCAGCAGCAAAGGACAGGGTTACAATGAGCAGTTCTTC | CASSKGQGYNEQFF
TRBJ2-1 | TRBD2 | NA | TRBV27 | TGTGCCAGCAGTACCCCGCGGGGGGGAAGGGGACTAGCGGGATTGGTCAATGAGCAGTTCTTC | CASSTPRGGRGLAGLVNEQFF
TRBJ1-1 | NA | NA | TRBV10-3 | TGTGCCATCAGCCCCTCCCCGGCCGGGGGAACTGAAGCTTTCTTT | CAISPSPAGGTEAFF